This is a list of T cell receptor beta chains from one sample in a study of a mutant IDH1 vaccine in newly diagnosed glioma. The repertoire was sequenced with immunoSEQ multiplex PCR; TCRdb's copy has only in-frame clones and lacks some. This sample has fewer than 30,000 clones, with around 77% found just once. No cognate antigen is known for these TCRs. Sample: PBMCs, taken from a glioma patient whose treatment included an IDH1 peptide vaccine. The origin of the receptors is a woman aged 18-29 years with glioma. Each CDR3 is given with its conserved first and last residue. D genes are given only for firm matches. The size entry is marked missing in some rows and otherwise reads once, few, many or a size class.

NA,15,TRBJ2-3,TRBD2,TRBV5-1,CASSFGTSDTDTQYF,TGCGCCAGCAGCTTTGGGACTAGCGACACAGATACGCAGTATTTT
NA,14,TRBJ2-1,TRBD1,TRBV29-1,CSVDPTGGGGEQFF,TGCAGCGTTGATCCGACAGGGGGCGGCGGTGAGCAGTTCTTC
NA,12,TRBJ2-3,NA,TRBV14,CASSQEGVKQYF,TGTGCCAGCAGCCAAGAGGGGGTGAAACAGTATTTT
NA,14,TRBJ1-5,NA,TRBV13,CASSLRQGNQPQHF,TGTGCCAGCAGCTTGCGACAGGGCAATCAGCCCCAGCATTTT
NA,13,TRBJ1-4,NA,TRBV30,CAWSDTGDEKLFF,TGTGCCTGGAGCGACACGGGGGATGAAAAACTGTTTTTT
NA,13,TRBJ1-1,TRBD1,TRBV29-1,CSVPPRTQGEAFF,TGCAGCGTTCCCCCTCGGACACAGGGGGAAGCTTTCTTT
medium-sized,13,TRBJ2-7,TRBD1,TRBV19,CASSMGQDYEQYF,TGTGCCAGTAGTATGGGACAGGACTACGAGCAGTACTTC
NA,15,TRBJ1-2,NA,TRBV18,CASSPPVQAPYGYTF,TGTGCCAGCTCACCACCGGTTCAGGCGCCCTATGGCTACACCTTC
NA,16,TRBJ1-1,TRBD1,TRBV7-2,CASSSRIGTGGTEAFF,TGTGCCAGCAGCTCCCGAATAGGGACAGGGGGTACTGAAGCTTTCTTT
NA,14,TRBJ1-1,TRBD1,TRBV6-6,CASSPGQGVTEAFF,TGTGCCAGCAGCCCCGGACAGGGGGTGACTGAAGCTTTCTTT
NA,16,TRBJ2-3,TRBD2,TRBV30,CAWRIGTSVSTDTQYF,TGTGCCTGGAGGATAGGGACTAGCGTCAGCACAGATACGCAGTATTTT
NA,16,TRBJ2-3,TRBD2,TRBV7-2,CASSLAALAGADTQYF,TGTGCCAGCAGCTTAGCAGCACTAGCGGGGGCAGATACGCAGTATTTT
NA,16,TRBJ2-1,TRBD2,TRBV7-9,CASSLPGLAGYNEQFF,TGTGCCAGCAGCTTGCCCGGACTAGCGGGGTACAATGAGCAGTTCTTC
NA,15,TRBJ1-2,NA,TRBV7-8,CASSLEQRHNYGYTF,TGTGCCAGCAGCTTAGAACAGCGGCATAACTATGGCTACACCTTC
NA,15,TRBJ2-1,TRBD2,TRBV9,CASSPSGSSYNEQFF,TGTGCCAGCAGCCCCAGCGGGAGCTCCTACAATGAGCAGTTCTTC
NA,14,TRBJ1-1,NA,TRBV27,CASREGVTPDQAFF,TGTGCCAGCAGGGAAGGGGTCACCCCAGACCAAGCTTTCTTT
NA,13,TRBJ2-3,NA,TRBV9,CASSVDSTDTQYF,TGTGCCAGCAGCGTCGACAGCACAGATACGCAGTATTTT
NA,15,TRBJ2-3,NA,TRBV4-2,CASSQDGKGSDTQYF,TGTGCCAGCAGCCAAGATGGGAAAGGGTCAGATACGCAGTATTTT
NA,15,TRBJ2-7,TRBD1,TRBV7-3,CASSLGPGGTYEQYF,TGTGCCAGCAGCTTAGGTCCAGGGGGTACCTACGAGCAGTACTTC
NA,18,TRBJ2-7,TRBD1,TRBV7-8,CASSLVVSHRGGSYEQYF,TGTGCCAGCAGCTTGGTTGTCTCGCACAGGGGTGGCTCCTACGAGCAGTACTTC
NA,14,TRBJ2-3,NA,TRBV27,CASSTFSGQDTQYF,TGTGCCAGCAGTACCTTTTCGGGACAAGATACGCAGTATTTT
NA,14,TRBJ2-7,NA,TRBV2,CASSDSGVSYEQYF,TGTGCCAGCAGTGATTCGGGAGTAAGCTACGAGCAGTACTTC
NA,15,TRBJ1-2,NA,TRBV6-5,CASKGIEGRDYGYTF,TGTGCCAGCAAAGGAATTGAGGGGCGCGACTATGGCTACACCTTC
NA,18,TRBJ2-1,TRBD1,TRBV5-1,CASSLDRGALGSYNEQFF,TGCGCCAGCAGCTTGGACAGGGGGGCCCTCGGCTCCTACAATGAGCAGTTCTTC
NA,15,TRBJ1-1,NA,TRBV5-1,CASSLEKGVGTEAFF,TGCGCCAGCAGCTTGGAAAAGGGGGTAGGGACTGAAGCTTTCTTT
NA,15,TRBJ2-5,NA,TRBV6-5,CASSRDSRGQETQYF,TGTGCCAGCAGCAGAGACAGCAGAGGTCAAGAGACCCAGTACTTC
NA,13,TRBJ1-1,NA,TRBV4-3,CASSQDLGGGAFF,TGCGCCAGCAGCCAAGATCTAGGGGGGGGAGCTTTCTTT
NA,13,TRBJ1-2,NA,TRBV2,CASSDAHRDGYTF,TGTGCCAGCAGTGATGCACACAGGGATGGCTACACCTTC
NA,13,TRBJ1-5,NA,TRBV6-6,CASSTTGNQPQHF,TGTGCCAGCAGCACTACAGGGAATCAGCCCCAGCATTTT
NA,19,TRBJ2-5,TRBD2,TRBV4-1,CASSQDRGGSGSFQETQYF,TGCGCCAGCAGCCAAGATCGAGGCGGTAGCGGGAGCTTCCAAGAGACCCAGTACTTC
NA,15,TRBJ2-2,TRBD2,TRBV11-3,CASSRLAGNTGELFF,TGTGCCAGCAGCCGACTAGCGGGGAACACCGGGGAGCTGTTTTTT
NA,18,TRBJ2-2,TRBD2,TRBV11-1,CASSLRQGSGRETGELFF,TGTGCCAGCAGCTTACGACAGGGTAGCGGGAGGGAAACCGGGGAGCTGTTTTTT
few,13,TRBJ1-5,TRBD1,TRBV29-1,CSVEGDRYQPQHF,TGCAGCGTTGAGGGGGACAGGTATCAGCCCCAGCATTTT
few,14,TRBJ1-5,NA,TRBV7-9,CASSLEGVYQPQHF,TGTGCCAGCAGCTTAGAAGGGGTGTATCAGCCCCAGCATTTT
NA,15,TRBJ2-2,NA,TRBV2,CASSVEGTGTGELFF,TGTGCCAGCAGTGTGGAGGGAACGGGCACCGGGGAGCTGTTTTTT
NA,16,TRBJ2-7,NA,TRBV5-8,CATMGLPWLNSYEQYF,TGTGCCACTATGGGACTGCCTTGGCTTAACTCCTACGAGCAGTACTTC
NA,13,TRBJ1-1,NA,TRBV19,CASSISRGTEAFF,TGTGCCAGTAGTATAAGCAGGGGAACTGAAGCTTTCTTT
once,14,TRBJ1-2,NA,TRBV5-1,CASSRRVLDYGYTF,TGCGCCAGCAGCCGGCGGGTTTTGGACTATGGCTACACCTTC
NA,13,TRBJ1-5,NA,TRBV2,CASSAGWDQPQHF,TGTGCCAGCAGTGCGGGGTGGGATCAGCCCCAGCATTTT
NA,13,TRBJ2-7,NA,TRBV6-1,CASSEEGAYEQYF,TGTGCCAGCAGTGAAGAGGGGGCCTACGAGCAGTACTTC
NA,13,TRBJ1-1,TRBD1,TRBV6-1,CASSPTGGTEAFF,TGTGCCAGCAGTCCGACAGGGGGCACTGAAGCTTTCTTT
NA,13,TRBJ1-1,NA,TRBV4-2,CASRDTLNTEAFF,TGTGCCAGCAGGGACACCTTGAACACTGAAGCTTTCTTT
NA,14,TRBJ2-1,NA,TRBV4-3,CASSHFKQGDEQFF,TGCGCCAGCAGCCATTTCAAACAGGGAGATGAGCAGTTCTTC
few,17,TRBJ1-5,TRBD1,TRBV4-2,CASSQKGANRGGQPQHF,TGTGCCAGCAGCCAAAAGGGGGCGAATCGGGGAGGTCAGCCCCAGCATTTT